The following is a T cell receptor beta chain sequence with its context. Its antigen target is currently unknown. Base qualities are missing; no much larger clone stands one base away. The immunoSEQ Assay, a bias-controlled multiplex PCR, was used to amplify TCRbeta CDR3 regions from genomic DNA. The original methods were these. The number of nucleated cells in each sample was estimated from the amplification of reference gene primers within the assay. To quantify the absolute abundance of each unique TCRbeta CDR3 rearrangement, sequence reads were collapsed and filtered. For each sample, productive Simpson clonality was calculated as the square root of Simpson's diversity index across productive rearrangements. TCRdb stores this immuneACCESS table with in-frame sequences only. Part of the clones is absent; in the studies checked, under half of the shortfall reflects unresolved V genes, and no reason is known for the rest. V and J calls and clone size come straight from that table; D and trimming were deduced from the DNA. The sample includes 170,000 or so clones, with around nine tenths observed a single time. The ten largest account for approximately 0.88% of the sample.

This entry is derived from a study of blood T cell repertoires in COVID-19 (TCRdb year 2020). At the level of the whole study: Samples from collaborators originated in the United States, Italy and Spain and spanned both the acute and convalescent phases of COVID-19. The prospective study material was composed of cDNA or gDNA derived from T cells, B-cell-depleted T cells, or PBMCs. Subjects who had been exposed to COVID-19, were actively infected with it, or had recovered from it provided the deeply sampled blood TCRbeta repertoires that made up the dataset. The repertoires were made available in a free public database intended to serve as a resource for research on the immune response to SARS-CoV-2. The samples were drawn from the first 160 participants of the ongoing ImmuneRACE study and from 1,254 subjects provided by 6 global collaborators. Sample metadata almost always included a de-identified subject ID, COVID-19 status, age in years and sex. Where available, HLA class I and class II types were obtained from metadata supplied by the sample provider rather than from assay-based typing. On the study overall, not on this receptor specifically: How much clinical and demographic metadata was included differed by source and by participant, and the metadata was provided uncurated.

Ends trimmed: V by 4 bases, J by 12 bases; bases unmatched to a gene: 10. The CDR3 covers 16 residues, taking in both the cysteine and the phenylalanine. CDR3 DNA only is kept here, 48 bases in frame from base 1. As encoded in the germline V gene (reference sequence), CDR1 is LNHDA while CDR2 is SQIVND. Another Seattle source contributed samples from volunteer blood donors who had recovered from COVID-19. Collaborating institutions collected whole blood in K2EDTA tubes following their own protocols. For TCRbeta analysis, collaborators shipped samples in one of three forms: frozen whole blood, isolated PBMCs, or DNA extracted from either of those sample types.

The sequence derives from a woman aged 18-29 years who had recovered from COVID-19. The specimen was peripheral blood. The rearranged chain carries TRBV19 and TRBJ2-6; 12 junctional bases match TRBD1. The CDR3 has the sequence CASSTGTGGVSSVLTF. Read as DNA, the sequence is TGTGCCAGTAGTACTGGGACAGGGGGCGTCTCCAGCGTCCTGACTTTC.